This T cell receptor (beta chain) is from a study of post-analysis software for immune sequencing data. V lost 7 bases, J lost 5 bases, and 18 bases lay in between. The CDR3 loop spans 14 amino acids. Germline lookup yields CDR1 SQVTM and CDR2 ANQGSEA. Incorporated into the TCR beta cDNA libraries were unique molecular identifiers, which served to reduce PCR and sequencing biases. Input amounts of roughly 0.85 to 10 million T cells were used. These gave roughly 500,000 cDNA molecules, so each molecule approximated one T cell. TCRdb re-called the PCR reads through MiXCR, storing one row per CDR3 protein. The sample records roughly 800,000 distinct CDR3 sequences, under 60% being singletons. General study findings and limits: With TRBV5-6, TRBV5-1 and TRBV20-1 included, about five TRBV segments were more frequent in patients than in controls. Versus controls, multiple sclerosis patients showed significantly lower diversity (normalized Chao1).

This clonotype has at least ten counts. The target antigen is unknown. The sequenced sample consisted of blood. This sequence originates from a girl aged 10-17 years with multiple sclerosis. V usage is TRBV29-1 and J usage is TRBJ2-1; D might be TRBD2 (6 bases). CDR3 amino acids: CSAGGGTEDNEQFF. The CDR3 bases are TGCAGCGCCGGAGGCGGGACGGAAGACAATGAGCAGTTCTTC.